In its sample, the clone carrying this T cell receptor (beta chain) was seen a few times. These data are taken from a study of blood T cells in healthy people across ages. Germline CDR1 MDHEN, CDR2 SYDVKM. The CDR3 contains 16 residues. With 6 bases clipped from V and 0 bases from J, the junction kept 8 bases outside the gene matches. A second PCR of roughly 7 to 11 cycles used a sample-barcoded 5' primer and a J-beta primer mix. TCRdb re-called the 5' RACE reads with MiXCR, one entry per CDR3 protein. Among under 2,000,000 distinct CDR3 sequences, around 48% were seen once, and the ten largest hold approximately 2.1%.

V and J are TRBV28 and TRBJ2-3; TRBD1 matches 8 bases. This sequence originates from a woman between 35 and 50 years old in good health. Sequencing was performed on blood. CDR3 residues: CASSPDREASTDTQYF. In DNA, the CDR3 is TGTGCCAGCAGCCCGGACAGGGAGGCTAGCACAGATACGCAGTATTTT.